This is a list of T cell receptor beta chains from one sample in a study of OX40 agonist ivuxolimab in advanced cancers. Sequencing was performed with immunoSEQ multiplex PCR; in TCRdb, only in-frame clones are kept and a portion is missing. Seen here are tens of thousands of clones, about 83% observed once, and the top ten hold over 1.3%. The source material was CD4+ or CD8+ T cells sorted from blood, sampled in a trial of the OX40 agonist ivuxolimab. All receptors derive from an adult with an advanced solid tumor such as melanoma, head and neck, liver or kidney cancer. CDR3s include the opening cysteine and the closing phenylalanine or tryptophan.

TRBV27,CASSRNGQGEAYEQYF
TRBV20-1,CSAGTYNEQFF
TRBV4-1,CASSQGYAGGPYNEQFF
TRBV7-2,CASSLGTASYEQYF
TRBV6-1,CASRRTGVYEQYF
TRBV4-1,CASSKQGDSSYNEQFF
TRBV10-3,CAIRRTGAGYEQYF
TRBV5-8,CASSREQGGKDQPQHF
TRBV6-5,CASSYLGQGNTGELFF
TRBV10-3,CAISESGGGEQYF
TRBV6-1,CASSEAVAGSETQYF
TRBV19,CASKGKGDRQYPYGYTF
TRBV28,CASRTQAGIHEQYF
TRBV5-1,CASSLAGGGGELFF
TRBV19,CASSVASSNQPQHF
TRBV5-6,CASSLRLRREGNEQFF
TRBV5-6,CASSFGQLAYEQYF
TRBV18,CASSPDPGKMTSSGNTIYF
TRBV13,CASSLGDGYTF
TRBV28,CASSSPPGQGYEQYF